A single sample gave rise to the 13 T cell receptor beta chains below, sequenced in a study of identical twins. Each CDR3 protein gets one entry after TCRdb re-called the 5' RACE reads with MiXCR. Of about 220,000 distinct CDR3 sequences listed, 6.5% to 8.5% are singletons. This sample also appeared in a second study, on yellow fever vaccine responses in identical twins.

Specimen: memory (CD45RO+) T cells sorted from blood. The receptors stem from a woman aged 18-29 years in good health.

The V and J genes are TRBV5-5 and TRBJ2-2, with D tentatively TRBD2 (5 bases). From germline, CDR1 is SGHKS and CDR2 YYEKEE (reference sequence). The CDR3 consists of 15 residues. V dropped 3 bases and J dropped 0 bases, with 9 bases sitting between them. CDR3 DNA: TGTGCCAGCAGCTCAAGAGCGGCGAACACCGGGGAGCTGTTTTTT. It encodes CASSSRAANTGELFF.

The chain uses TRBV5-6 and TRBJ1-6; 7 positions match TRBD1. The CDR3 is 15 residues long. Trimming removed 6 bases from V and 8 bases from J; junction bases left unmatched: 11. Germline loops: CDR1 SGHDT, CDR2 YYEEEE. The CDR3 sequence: CASTPQGVRHSPLHF. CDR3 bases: TGTGCCAGCACTCCCCAGGGGGTGAGACATTCACCCCTCCACTTT. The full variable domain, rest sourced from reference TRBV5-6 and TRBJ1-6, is DAGVTQSPTHLIKTRGQQVTLRCSPKSGHDTVSWYQQALGQGPQFIFQYYEEEERQRGNFPDRFSGHQFPNYSSELNVNALLLGDSALYLCASTPQGVRHSPLHFGNGTRLTVT.

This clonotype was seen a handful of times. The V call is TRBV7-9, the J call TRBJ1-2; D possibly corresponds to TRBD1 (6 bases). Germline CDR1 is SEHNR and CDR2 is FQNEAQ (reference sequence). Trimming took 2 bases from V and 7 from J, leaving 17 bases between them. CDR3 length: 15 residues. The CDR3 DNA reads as TGTGCCAGCAGCTTACGACAGGTCCCTGCGAGTGGCTACACCTTC. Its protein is CASSLRQVPASGYTF.

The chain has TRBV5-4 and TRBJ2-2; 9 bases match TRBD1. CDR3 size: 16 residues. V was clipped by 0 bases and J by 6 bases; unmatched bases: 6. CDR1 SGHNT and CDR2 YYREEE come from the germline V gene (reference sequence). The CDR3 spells CASSLVGTGYPGELFF. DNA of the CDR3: TGTGCCAGCAGCTTGGTTGGGACAGGGTATCCCGGGGAGCTGTTTTTT.

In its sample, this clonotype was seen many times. DNA for the CDR3: TGTGCCATCAGTGAGGGGCAGGGTGGCTACACCTTC. It is translated as CAISEGQGGYTF. The chain is built from TRBV10-3 and TRBJ1-2, with D possibly TRBD1 on 5 matching bases. Germline assignment: CDR1 ENHRY and CDR2 SYGVKD. The V end lost 2 bases, the J end lost 7 bases, and 8 bases lay between the germline ends. This CDR3 spans 12 amino acids.

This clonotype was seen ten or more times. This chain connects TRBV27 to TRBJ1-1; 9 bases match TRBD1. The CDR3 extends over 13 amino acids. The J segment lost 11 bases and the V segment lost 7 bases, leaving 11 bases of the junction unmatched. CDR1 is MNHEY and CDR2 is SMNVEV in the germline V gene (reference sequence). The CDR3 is CASMGQGSPFAFF. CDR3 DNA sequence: TGTGCCAGCATGGGACAGGGCTCCCCTTTCGCTTTCTTT.

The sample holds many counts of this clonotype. The CDR3 bases are TGCAGTGCCCGGACACCCTATGGCTACACCTTC. Translated: CSARTPYGYTF. The rearrangement uses TRBV20-1 and TRBJ1-2, with D maybe TRBD1 (5 bases). The V end lost 6 bases, the J end lost 4 bases, and 9 bases lay between the germline ends. The CDR3 is 11 amino acids. Germline values: CDR1 DFQATT, CDR2 SNEGSKA (reference sequence).

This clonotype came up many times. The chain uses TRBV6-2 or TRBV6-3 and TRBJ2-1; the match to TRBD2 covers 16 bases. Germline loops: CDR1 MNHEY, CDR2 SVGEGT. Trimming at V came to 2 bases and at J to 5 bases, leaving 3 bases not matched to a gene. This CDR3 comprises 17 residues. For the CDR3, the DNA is TGTGCCAGCAGTTACGGGACTAGCGGGAGGGACAACAATGAGCAGTTCTTC. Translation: CASSYGTSGRDNNEQFF.

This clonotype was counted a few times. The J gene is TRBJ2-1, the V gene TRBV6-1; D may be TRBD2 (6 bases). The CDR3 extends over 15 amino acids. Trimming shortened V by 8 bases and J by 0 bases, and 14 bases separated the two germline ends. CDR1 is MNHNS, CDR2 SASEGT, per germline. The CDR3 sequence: CASATGTSSYNEQFF. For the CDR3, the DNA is TGTGCCAGCGCTACCGGGACTTCCTCCTACAATGAGCAGTTCTTC.

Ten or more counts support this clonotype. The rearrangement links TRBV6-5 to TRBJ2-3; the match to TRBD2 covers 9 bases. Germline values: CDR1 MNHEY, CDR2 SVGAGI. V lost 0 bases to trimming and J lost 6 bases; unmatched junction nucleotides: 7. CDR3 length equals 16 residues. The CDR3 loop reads CASSYSPSGASDTQYF. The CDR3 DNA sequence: TGTGCCAGCAGTTACTCTCCTAGCGGGGCCTCGGATACGCAGTATTTT.

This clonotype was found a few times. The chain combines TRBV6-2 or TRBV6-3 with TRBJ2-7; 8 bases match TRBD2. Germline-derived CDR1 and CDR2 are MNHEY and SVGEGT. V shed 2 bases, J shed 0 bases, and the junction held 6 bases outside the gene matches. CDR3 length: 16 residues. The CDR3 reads CASSYPSGSVSYEQYF. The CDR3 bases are TGTGCCAGCAGTTACCCCAGCGGGAGCGTCTCCTACGAGCAGTACTTC.

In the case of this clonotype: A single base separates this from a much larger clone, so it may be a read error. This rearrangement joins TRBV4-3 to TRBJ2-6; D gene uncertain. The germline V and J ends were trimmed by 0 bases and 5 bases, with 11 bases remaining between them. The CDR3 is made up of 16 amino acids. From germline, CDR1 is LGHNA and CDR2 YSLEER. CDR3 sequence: CASSQDLGAWANVLTF. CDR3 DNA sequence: TGCGCCAGCAGCCAAGATCTAGGTGCTTGGGCCAACGTCCTGACTTTC.

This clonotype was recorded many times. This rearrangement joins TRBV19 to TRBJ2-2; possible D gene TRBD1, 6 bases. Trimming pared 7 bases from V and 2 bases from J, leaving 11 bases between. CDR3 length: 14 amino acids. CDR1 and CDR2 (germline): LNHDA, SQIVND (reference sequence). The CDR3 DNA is TGTGCCAGTAAGATACAGGGCAACACCGGGGAGCTGTTTTTT. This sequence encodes CASKIQGNTGELFF.